A selection of T cell receptor beta chains follows, all from one sample in a study of cytomegalovirus exposure and HLA in healthy donors. The method was immunoSEQ multiplex PCR; TCRdb's version includes in-frame clones alone and lacks a portion of them. The sample lists about 150,000 clones; roughly 78% were seen once. Sequencing used PBMCs. The receptor set was obtained from a man younger than 40 in good health. The CDR3 runs from the conserved cysteine through the conserved F or W. The D gene is left open where the match is weak. Size values are once, few and many counts, or a class for expanded clones, and some rows have none.

clone size: -; V gene: TRBV5-1; J gene: TRBJ2-3; D gene: TRBD2; CDR3 protein: CASSLGRGLATDTQYF; CDR3 DNA: TGCGCCAGCAGCTTGGGTAGGGGACTAGCAACAGATACGCAGTATTTT
clone size: -; V gene: TRBV21-1; J gene: TRBJ2-4; D gene: -; CDR3 protein: CASSRRTSGSWGEGAKNIQYF; CDR3 DNA: -
clone size: -; V gene: TRBV5-4; J gene: TRBJ2-1; D gene: TRBD2; CDR3 protein: CASSLSGRKGEQFF; CDR3 DNA: TGTGCCAGCAGCCTTAGCGGGAGGAAGGGTGAGCAGTTCTTC
clone size: -; V gene: TRBV10-1; J gene: TRBJ2-7; D gene: TRBD2; CDR3 protein: CASSETASGNYEQYF; CDR3 DNA: TGCGCCAGCAGTGAGACGGCTAGCGGAAACTACGAGCAGTACTTC
clone size: once; V gene: TRBV6-1; J gene: TRBJ1-4; D gene: TRBD1; CDR3 protein: CASTQTGDNEKLFF; CDR3 DNA: TGTGCCAGCACCCAGACAGGGGATAATGAAAAACTGTTTTTT
clone size: -; V gene: TRBV27; J gene: TRBJ2-7; D gene: TRBD2; CDR3 protein: CASSFGLAGGAGAYEQYF; CDR3 DNA: TGTGCCAGCAGTTTTGGGCTAGCGGGAGGGGCGGGAGCCTACGAGCAGTACTTC
clone size: -; V gene: TRBV12-2; J gene: TRBJ2-7; D gene: -; CDR3 protein: CASRLSRHPYEQYF; CDR3 DNA: TGTGCAAGTCGCTTATCCCGACACCCCTACGAGCAGTACTTC
clone size: -; V gene: TRBV7-6; J gene: TRBJ2-1; D gene: -; CDR3 protein: CASSLRGGGRINEQFF; CDR3 DNA: TGTGCCAGCAGCTTAAGGGGAGGGGGGCGAATTAATGAGCAGTTCTTC
clone size: -; V gene: TRBV5-1; J gene: TRBJ2-3; D gene: -; CDR3 protein: CASSLAGQGLVDTQYF; CDR3 DNA: TGCGCCAGCAGCTTGGCCGGGCAGGGGCTGGTAGATACGCAGTATTTT
clone size: -; V gene: TRBV7-9; J gene: TRBJ2-7; D gene: -; CDR3 protein: CASSLAASALYEQYF; CDR3 DNA: TGTGCCAGCAGCTTAGCGGCTAGCGCGCTCTACGAGCAGTACTTC